This is a list of T cell receptor beta chains from one sample in a study of cytomegalovirus exposure and HLA in healthy donors. Sequencing used immunoSEQ multiplex PCR; TCRdb keeps in-frame clones, though not all of them. The data show over 100,000 clones, approximately 80% seen once. The material sequenced was PBMCs. The receptors come from a woman aged 25 to 45 in good health and CMV-seronegative. The CDR3 runs from the conserved cysteine through the conserved F or W. D genes are given only for firm matches. Clone size is stated in some rows and not others, as once, few, many or a class when expanded.

abundance,d_gene,v_gene,j_gene,CDR3nt,CDR3aa
once,TRBD1,TRBV5-1,TRBJ2-4,TGCGCCAGCAGCTTGGAACAGGGGGCAACGTACTTC,CASSLEQGATYF
-,TRBD2,TRBV19,TRBJ2-3,TGTGCCAGTAGTATTTTGCGGGAGCTGGGGACAGATACGCAGTATTTT,CASSILRELGTDTQYF
-,-,TRBV2,TRBJ2-1,TGTGCCAGCAGTGAAGCGCGTGGGACAATTCTTAAAAATGAGCAGTTCTTC,CASSEARGTILKNEQFF
-,-,TRBV29-1,TRBJ2-7,TGCAGCGTTGTATGGACCTCGGGAGAGCAGTACTTC,CSVVWTSGEQYF
-,-,TRBV14,TRBJ1-1,TGTGCCAGCAGCTTAAATCGTGGGCGGGTAACTGAAGCTTTCTTT,CASSLNRGRVTEAFF
-,-,TRBV5-6,TRBJ1-4,TGTGCCAGCAGCTACGACTCTAGAAAACTGTTTTTT,CASSYDSRKLFF
-,TRBD2,TRBV7-8,TRBJ2-7,TGTGCCAGCAGCTCCTTTGCGGGGGCCTACGAGCAGTACTTC,CASSSFAGAYEQYF
-,-,TRBV7-9,TRBJ1-1,TGTGCCAGCAGCCTCTCTAGGGGTCTGACGGAAGCTTTCTTT,CASSLSRGLTEAFF
-,-,TRBV19,TRBJ2-7,TGTGCCAGTAGTATATCCAGCGGCCACTACGAGCAGTACTTC,CASSISSGHYEQYF
-,TRBD2,TRBV30,TRBJ2-5,TGTGCCTGGACCGGGGCGGGAGAATGGGCAGAGACCCAGTACTTC,CAWTGAGEWAETQYF
once,TRBD1,TRBV11-2,TRBJ1-4,TGTGCCAGCAGCTTAGTCGGGACAGGGGGTGAAAAACTGTTTTTT,CASSLVGTGGEKLFF
-,TRBD1,TRBV7-9,TRBJ1-1,TGTGCCAGCAGCTTCGGGGACAGGGTATCTGAAGCTTTCTTT,CASSFGDRVSEAFF
-,-,TRBV7-3,TRBJ1-1,TGTGCCAGCAGCTCTTACGGGGGATCGGGGACTGAAGCTTTCTTT,CASSSYGGSGTEAFF
once,-,TRBV30,TRBJ1-2,TGTGCCTGGAGCCGGGTTCTCCATGGCTACACCTTC,CAWSRVLHGYTF
-,TRBD2,TRBV5-6,TRBJ2-1,TGTGCCAGCAGCTTGATAGCGGGAGGCCAAGGTGAGCAGTTCTTC,CASSLIAGGQGEQFF
-,-,TRBV11-2,TRBJ2-2,TGTGCCAGCAGCTTTGGACTGGCGAACACCGGGGAGCTGTTTTTT,CASSFGLANTGELFF
few,-,TRBV20-1,TRBJ2-7,TGCAGTGCTAGACGGGGTTTCGAGCAGTACTTC,CSARRGFEQYF